This TCR beta chain was recovered during a study of T cells in Graves' hyperthyroidism and ophthalmopathy. Study-wide results and limits: Most thyroid clonotypes expanded above 0.001 appeared in blood too. With a median lead of approximately 6 months before onset, the model predicted ophthalmopathy.

The investigators amplified TCR beta CDR3 regions from RNA transcripts. The HTBI primer set served for first-round RT-PCR of the TCR CDR3. TCRdb passed the multiplex PCR reads through MiXCR, listing each CDR3 protein once. The sample carries hundreds of thousands of distinct CDR3 sequences, less than 30% recorded once. The CDR3 is 14 residues long. Trimming took 5 bases from V and 4 from J; bases not matched to a gene: 5. The germline V gene encodes CDR1 SQVTM and CDR2 ANQGSEA. This clonotype was counted ten times or more. Its antigen is not known. V and J are TRBV29-1 and TRBJ2-2; 9 bases are a match to TRBD2. The sample taken for sequencing was blood. The source of this sequence is a man aged 40-55 years with Graves' hyperthyroidism that later progressed to Graves' ophthalmopathy. This chain's CDR3 is CSVFSGRGTGELFF. In DNA form, the CDR3 reads TGCAGCGTTTTTAGCGGGAGAGGCACCGGGGAGCTGTTTTTT.